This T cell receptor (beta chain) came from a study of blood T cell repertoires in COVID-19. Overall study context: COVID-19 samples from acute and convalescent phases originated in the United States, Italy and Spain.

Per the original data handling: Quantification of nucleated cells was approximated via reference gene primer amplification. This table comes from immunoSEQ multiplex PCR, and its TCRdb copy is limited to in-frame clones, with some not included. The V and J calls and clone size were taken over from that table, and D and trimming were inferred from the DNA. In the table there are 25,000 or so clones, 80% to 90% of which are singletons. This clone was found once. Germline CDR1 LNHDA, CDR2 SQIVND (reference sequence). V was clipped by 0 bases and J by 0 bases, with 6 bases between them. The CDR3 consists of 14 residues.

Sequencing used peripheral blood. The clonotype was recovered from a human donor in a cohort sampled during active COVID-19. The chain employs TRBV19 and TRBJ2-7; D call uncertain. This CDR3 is CASSIERNSYEQYF. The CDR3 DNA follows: TGTGCCAGTAGTATAGAGCGTAACTCCTACGAGCAGTACTTC.